This note documents a single T cell receptor beta chain sequence. Repertoires were generated with immunoSEQ multiplex PCR, while TCRdb's copy carries only in-frame clones and drops some. The repertoire has 130,000 to 150,000 clones, about nine tenths of them found once; the top ten carry around 11%. The data stem from a study of blood T cell repertoires in COVID-19. Per the germline V gene, CDR1 is MNHEY and CDR2 is SVGAGI. This CDR3 spans 13 amino acids. The V segment lost 6 bases and the J segment 4 bases; nucleotides outside the gene matches: 3. The sequenced sample consisted of PBMCs or T cells enriched from blood (not recorded which). The origin of this receptor is a man between 60 and 75 years old who had recovered from COVID-19. The gene calls are TRBV6-5 and TRBJ2-3, with TRBD2 matching 8 bases. The CDR3 reads CASSQLAADTQYF. The CDR3 DNA reads as TGTGCCAGCAGCCAACTAGCGGCAGATACGCAGTATTTT.